The 25 T cell receptor beta chains below come from one sample, sequenced in a study of cytomegalovirus exposure and HLA in healthy donors. PCR amplification relied on 60 Vbeta primers (plus 13 Jbeta primers). The protocol was immunoSEQ multiplex PCR, while the TCRdb copy is restricted to in-frame clones and leaves out a portion. Of 95,000 to 150,000 clones listed, around 80% are singletons. Material: PBMCs. The origin of the receptors is a man over 45 in good health and CMV-seronegative.

V usage is TRBV5-1 and J usage is TRBJ1-2; weak D call: TRBD1 (5 bases). The CDR3 length is 15 residues. V lost 4 bases and J 4 bases, leaving 17 bases between the germline ends. Germline V gene sequence: CDR1 SGHRS, CDR2 YFSETQ. DNA for the CDR3: TGCGCCAGCAGCCCTAATGCGGGGGTGGGCTATGGCTACACCTTC. Amino acid sequence: CASSPNAGVGYGYTF.

The chain employs TRBV6-4 and TRBJ2-3; perhaps TRBD2 as D (6 bases). V dropped 6 bases and J dropped 1 base, with 8 bases sitting between them. Germline V gene sequence: CDR1 MRHNA, CDR2 SNTAGT. CDR3 length: 13 amino acids. DNA for the CDR3: TGTGCCAGCAGGGAGCGGGGCACAGATACGCAGTATTTT. Amino acids: CASRERGTDTQYF.

This clone was detected a few times. This chain connects TRBV5-1 to TRBJ1-1; TRBD1 is a possible D gene (5 bases). The CDR3 extends over 14 amino acids. The germline V gene encodes CDR1 SGHRS and CDR2 YFSETQ. V dropped 0 bases and J dropped 6 bases, with 12 bases sitting between them. This CDR3 is CASSLESSTAEAFF. As DNA, the CDR3 is TGCGCCAGCAGCTTGGAATCATCGACAGCTGAAGCTTTCTTT.

The J gene is TRBJ2-6, the V gene TRBV28, with a weak D call TRBD2 (5 bases). With 9 bases removed from V and 2 bases from J, the gap between germline ends came to 14 bases. This CDR3 is built from 15 residues. Germline assignment: CDR1 MDHEN and CDR2 SYDVKM. CDR3 DNA: TGTGCCAGTGACTCGGGGATAACTGGGGCCAACGTCCTGACTTTC. Protein: CASDSGITGANVLTF.

The chain has TRBV5-1 and TRBJ1-2, with TRBD1 identical over 7 bases. The CDR3 spans 14 residues. Germline loops: CDR1 SGHRS, CDR2 YFSETQ. Trimming at V came to 4 bases and at J to 2 bases, leaving 5 bases not matched to a gene. CDR3 DNA sequence: TGCGCCAGCAGCGCCGGGACAGCCAACTATGGCTACACCTTC. Translation: CASSAGTANYGYTF.

The V gene is TRBV7-3, the J gene TRBJ2-3; 9 positions match TRBD2. The junction had 11 bases not matched to a gene; V was cut back by 7 bases and J by 6 bases. Germline CDR1 SGHTA, CDR2 FQGTGA. This CDR3 is 15 amino acids long. CDR3 protein: CASTPTSGWSDTQYF. The CDR3 DNA reads TGTGCCAGCACCCCAACTAGCGGGTGGTCGGATACGCAGTATTTT.

DNA of the CDR3: TGTGCCAGCAGCTCAGACAGGGGCACCTACGAGCAGTACTTC. It translates to CASSSDRGTYEQYF. The chain is built from TRBV7-9 and TRBJ2-7, with 8 nucleotides matching TRBD1. The CDR3 runs 14 residues. Germline CDR1 and CDR2: SEHNR and FQNEAQ (reference sequence). The junction had 4 bases not matched to a gene; V was cut back by 4 bases and J by 2 bases. The variable domain in full, with the rest retrieved from reference TRBV7-9 and TRBJ2-7, is DTGVSQNPRHKITKRGQNVTFRCDPISEHNRLYWYRQTLGQGPEFLTYFQNEAQLEKSRLLSDRFSAERPKGSFSTLEIQRTEQGDSAMYLCASSSDRGTYEQYFGPGTRLTVT.

The chain uses TRBV6-6 and TRBJ1-1; 7 bases fit TRBD1. Germline V gene data show CDR1 as MNHNY and CDR2 as SVGAGI (reference sequence). Unmatched junction bases numbered 4, after V lost 5 bases and J lost 4 bases. The CDR3 is 13 residues long. This CDR3 reads CASSMRQGTEAFF. As DNA, the CDR3 is TGTGCCAGCAGTATGAGACAGGGCACTGAAGCTTTCTTT.

The chain uses TRBV10-1 and TRBJ2-3; TRBD2 matches 8 bases. CDR3 length: 15 amino acids. Germline CDR1 reads WNHNN; CDR2 reads SYGVQD (reference sequence). V lost 10 bases to trimming and J lost 0 bases; unmatched junction nucleotides: 9. The CDR3 region has the DNA TGCGCCACCCCCGACGCGGGGGGAAGCACAGATACGCAGTATTTT. This codes for CATPDAGGSTDTQYF.

This clone was detected only once. V usage is TRBV6-6 and J usage is TRBJ1-5; D might be TRBD1 (6 bases). Deletions cut 5 bases from V and 7 bases from J, with 18 bases between. There are 15 residues in the CDR3. Germline assignment: CDR1 MNHNY and CDR2 SVGAGI (reference sequence). The CDR3 sequence: CASSTFGTSGQPQHF. Here the CDR3 DNA reads TGTGCCAGCAGTACCTTCGGGACATCAGGGCAGCCCCAGCATTTT.

The sample holds one count of this clone. V and J are TRBV28 and TRBJ2-7; 10 nucleotides line up with TRBD1. The CDR3 contains 14 residues. In germline, CDR1 is MDHEN, CDR2 SYDVKM. V trimming: 7 bases; J trimming: 3 bases; junction bases outside the gene matches: 6. CDR3 nucleotides: TGTGCCAGCATACGGGACAGGGGATTCTACGAGCAGTACTTC. It yields the protein CASIRDRGFYEQYF.

This chain uses TRBV28 with TRBJ2-7; D not resolved. V was pared by 1 base and J by 2 bases, with 9 bases between. The CDR3 loop spans 14 amino acids. Germline lookup yields CDR1 MDHEN and CDR2 SYDVKM. The CDR3 region has the DNA TGTGCCAGCAGTTTATCACTGGTAACCTACGAGCAGTACTTC. Translation: CASSLSLVTYEQYF.

The V and J genes are TRBV19 and TRBJ2-3; 8 nucleotides match TRBD1. V trimming: 0 bases; J trimming: 6 bases; junction bases outside the gene matches: 5. The CDR3 is 15 residues long. CDR1 is LNHDA and CDR2 is SQIVND in the germline V gene (reference sequence). The CDR3 spells CASSIENRGRDTQYF. As DNA, the CDR3 is TGTGCCAGTAGTATAGAAAACAGGGGGAGGGATACGCAGTATTTT.

The chain employs TRBV14 and TRBJ1-2, with D possibly matching TRBD1 (6 bases). Trimming cost V 2 bases and J 3 bases, with 13 bases left between them. Per germline, CDR1 SGHDN and CDR2 FVKESK. The CDR3 length is 15 residues. Here the CDR3 reads CASSQRRDTHYGYTF. DNA for the CDR3: TGTGCCAGCAGCCAACGCCGGGACACCCACTATGGCTACACCTTC.

This clone was counted a few times. The chain carries TRBV19 and TRBJ2-3, with no clear D. Trimming took off 8 bases at V and 4 bases at J, with 13 bases between the two ends. Germline values: CDR1 LNHDA, CDR2 SQIVND (reference sequence). The CDR3 loop spans 13 amino acids. CDR3 sequence reads: CASESRLADTQYF. Written as DNA, the CDR3 is TGTGCCAGTGAAAGCAGACTTGCAGATACGCAGTATTTT.

The CDR3 here is CASSLGPGGLGNQPQHF. The CDR3 DNA reads as TGTGCCAGCAGCTTGGGGCCAGGGGGCTTGGGCAATCAGCCCCAGCATTTT. V is TRBV7-2 and J is TRBJ1-5, with TRBD1 matching over 8 bases. The germline CDR1 and CDR2 sequences are SGHTA and FQGNSA. V lost 3 bases and J lost 2; bases outside the gene matches: 9. The CDR3 length is 17 residues.

The rearrangement links TRBV4-2 to TRBJ2-7; 9 bases align to TRBD1. The CDR3 spans 15 residues. Germline V gives CDR1 LGHNA, CDR2 YNFKEQ. V lost 0 bases to trimming and J lost 3 bases; unmatched junction nucleotides: 3. The CDR3 is CASSQERDRDYEQYF. CDR3 bases: TGTGCCAGCAGCCAAGAACGGGACAGGGACTACGAGCAGTACTTC.

The chain has TRBV19 and TRBJ2-3; 8 positions agree with TRBD2. Trimming removed 7 bases from V and 2 bases from J; junction bases left unmatched: 5. The CDR3 runs to 14 residues. Germline CDR1 LNHDA, CDR2 SQIVND (reference sequence). As DNA, the CDR3 is TGTGCCAGTACAGCGGGAGTGAACACAGATACGCAGTATTTT. It is translated as CASTAGVNTDTQYF.

With regard to this clone: This same CDR3 is encoded by further DNA sequences in the sample. The J gene is TRBJ1-3, the V gene TRBV9; D not resolved. The ends were cut back, 0 bases at V and 2 bases at J, with 6 bases in the middle. The length of the CDR3 is 14 residues. CDR1 and CDR2 (germline): SGDLS, YYNGEE. CDR3 sequence reads: CASSVGGTGNTIYF. CDR3 sequence (DNA): TGTGCCAGCAGCGTAGGAGGAACTGGAAACACCATATATTTT. Full variable domain (outside the CDR3, taken from reference TRBV9 and TRBJ1-3): DSGVTQTPKHLITATGQRVTLRCSPRSGDLSVYWYQQSLDQGLQFLIQYYNGEERAKGNILERFSAQQFPDLHSELNLSSLELGDSALYFCASSVGGTGNTIYFGEGSWLTVV.

The J gene is TRBJ2-1, the V gene TRBV7-9; TRBD2 aligns across 7 bases. The J segment lost 9 bases and the V segment lost 5 bases, leaving 16 bases of the junction unmatched. The CDR3 consists of 16 residues. Germline V gene data show CDR1 as SEHNR and CDR2 as FQNEAQ (reference sequence). The DNA of the CDR3 is TGTGCCAGCAGCCCCCTCGGGGGAGGGCGTAATATTGAGCAGTTCTTC. This translates into CASSPLGGGRNIEQFF.

The V and J genes are TRBV6-5 and TRBJ2-7; D might be TRBD2 (6 bases). The ends were cut back, 5 bases at V and 7 bases at J, with 15 bases in the middle. The CDR3 contains 13 residues. Germline loops: CDR1 MNHEY, CDR2 SVGAGI. For the CDR3, the DNA is TGTGCCAGCAGTCCCCCGGGGAGGAAGGAGCAGTACTTC. It yields the protein CASSPPGRKEQYF.

V is TRBV19 and J is TRBJ2-1; weak D call: TRBD2 (5 bases). This CDR3 region has 15 residues. CDR1 and CDR2 from the germline V gene are LNHDA and SQIVND (reference sequence). With 3 bases removed from V and 6 bases from J, the gap between germline ends came to 15 bases. CDR3 DNA: TGTGCCAGTAGTATCCGACTAACTAGTTTCAATGAGCAGTTCTTC. This translates into CASSIRLTSFNEQFF.

The V and J genes are TRBV27 and TRBJ2-6; D not certain. Germline V CDR1 and CDR2: MNHEY, SMNVEV (reference sequence). CDR3 length: 16 amino acids. Trimming left V 0 bases short and J 4 bases short, with 10 bases between. CDR3 in amino acids: CASSLSPGSGANVLTF. The CDR3 DNA reads TGTGCCAGCAGTTTATCGCCCGGGTCCGGGGCCAACGTCCTGACTTTC.

The chain has TRBV10-3 and TRBJ1-1; D not certain. Germline lookup yields CDR1 ENHRY and CDR2 SYGVKD. With 2 bases removed from V and 8 bases from J, the gap between germline ends came to 6 bases. This CDR3 is built from 11 residues. In nucleotides, the CDR3 is TGTGCCATCAGTGAGCGAGCAGAAGCTTTCTTT. Encoded protein: CAISERAEAFF.

The chain recombines TRBV4-3 with TRBJ1-6, with 8 nucleotides matching TRBD1. After removal of 4 bases from V and 4 bases from J, the junction contained 24 bases not matched to a gene. The CDR3 is made up of 22 amino acids. Germline assignment: CDR1 LGHNA and CDR2 YSLEER. CDR3 sequence reads: CASSPRAQGAFTGAGYNSPLHF. CDR3 DNA: TGCGCCAGCAGCCCCCGAGCCCAGGGGGCGTTTACGGGAGCGGGGTATAATTCACCCCTCCACTTT.